The clone carrying this T cell receptor (beta chain) was detected only a few times. This sample is drawn from a study of T-cell reconstitution after alpha-beta-depleted transplantation in children. Unique molecular identifiers were incorporated into the prepared TCRbeta library. TCRdb re-derived calls from the PCR reads in MiXCR, one entry per CDR3 protein. The sample consists of about 420,000 distinct CDR3 sequences, 11% of them appearing once. CDR1 is SGDLS, CDR2 YYNGEE, per germline. This CDR3 is built from 16 residues. The V gene lost 3 bases and the J gene lost 0 bases, with 14 bases spanning the gap.

The TCR originated in a human donor who donated a stem cell graft to a child with acute myeloid leukemia. The sequencing used PBMCs from the stem cell graft donor, collected from the stem cell graft. The V gene is TRBV9, the J gene TRBJ2-3; D is possibly TRBD1 (6 bases). Here the CDR3 DNA reads TGTGCCAGCAGCGCCACATCAGGGGAAAGCACAGATACGCAGTATTTT. Translated, it gives CASSATSGESTDTQYF. The entire variable domain, with the rest obtained from reference TRBV9 and TRBJ2-3, is as follows: DSGVTQTPKHLITATGQRVTLRCSPRSGDLSVYWYQQSLDQGLQFLIQYYNGEERAKGNILERFSAQQFPDLHSELNLSSLELGDSALYFCASSATSGESTDTQYFGPGTRLTVL.